Below are 28 T cell receptor beta chains sequenced from a single sample in a study of blood T cell repertoires in COVID-19. The assay was immunoSEQ multiplex PCR, and TCRdb's table has in-frame clones only and misses some. The sample has under 100,000 clones, under 80% seen once. The sequencing input was peripheral blood. These receptors all come from a man aged 60-69 years with COVID-19, enrolled during active disease.

This chain joins TRBV5-1 and TRBJ2-7; 10 bases map to TRBD2. The CDR3 sequence is 17 residues long. The V gene's germline CDR1 is SGHRS and CDR2 YFSETQ. Unmatched junction bases numbered 11, after V lost 0 bases and J lost 5 bases. The CDR3 is CASSLGLAGAFTHEQYF. CDR3 coding DNA: TGCGCCAGCAGCTTGGGGCTAGCGGGAGCTTTTACCCACGAGCAGTACTTC.

This chain links TRBV6-5 with TRBJ2-7, with 11 bases matching TRBD1. Germline loops: CDR1 MNHEY, CDR2 SVGAGI. The CDR3 runs to 14 residues. With 9 bases clipped from V and 4 bases from J, the junction kept 8 bases outside the gene matches. In DNA form, the CDR3 reads TGTGCCAGTGTGGGACAGGGGGGAAGATACGAGCAGTACTTC. It specifies CASVGQGGRYEQYF.

The CDR3 sequence: CASSLVGDRGEKLFF. CDR3 nucleotide sequence: TGCGCCAGCAGCTTGGTGGGGGACAGGGGTGAAAAACTGTTTTTT. The chain couples TRBV5-1 to TRBJ1-4; 10 bases are a match to TRBD1. The CDR3 consists of 15 residues. Losses at the gene ends were 0 bases for V and 7 bases for J; bases not matched to a gene: 3. Germline CDR1 is SGHRS and CDR2 is YFSETQ. The variable domain in full, completed from reference TRBV5-1 and TRBJ1-4, reads KAGVTQTPRYLIKTRGQQVTLSCSPISGHRSVSWYQQTPGQGLQFLFEYFSETQRNKGNFPGRFSGRQFSNSRSEMNVSTLELGDSALYLCASSLVGDRGEKLFFGSGTQLSVL.

The rearrangement joins TRBV6-2 or TRBV6-3 to TRBJ1-5; perhaps TRBD1 as D (5 bases). This CDR3 spans 14 amino acids. The V end was cut by 0 bases, the J end by 8 bases, with 11 bases between. Germline V gene data show CDR1 as MNHEY and CDR2 as SVGEGT. The CDR3 sequence: CASSYSKGFEPQHF. As DNA, the CDR3 is TGTGCCAGCAGTTACTCGAAGGGGTTTGAGCCCCAGCATTTT.

CDR3 residues: CAISWTSGKDTQYF. The CDR3 nucleotides read TGTGCCATCAGTTGGACTAGCGGGAAGGATACGCAGTATTTT. J is TRBJ2-3 and V is TRBV10-3; TRBD2 aligns across 12 bases. This CDR3 region has 14 residues. The germline V gene has CDR1 ENHRY and CDR2 SYGVKD. Losses at the gene ends were 5 bases for V and 6 bases for J; bases not matched to a gene: 3.

This clone was recorded once. The CDR3 coding sequence is TGTGCCTGGAGTCCTTCCGGGAGGGCCTACACCGGGGAGCTGTTTTTT. It translates to CAWSPSGRAYTGELFF. This chain joins TRBV30 and TRBJ2-2; TRBD2 agrees at 8 bases. Germline trimming cut 2 bases from V and 3 bases from J; bases unmatched to any gene: 8. Germline values: CDR1 GTSNPN, CDR2 SVGIG (reference sequence). This CDR3 region has 16 residues.

This chain connects TRBV9 to TRBJ2-5, with 12 bases matching TRBD2. V lost 3 bases to trimming and J lost 5 bases; unmatched junction nucleotides: 11. The CDR3 is made up of 17 amino acids. Per the germline V gene, CDR1 is SGDLS and CDR2 is YYNGEE. The CDR3 DNA reads as TGTGCCAGCAGCGCGACTAGCGGGGGCTACAGAGGGGAGACCCAGTACTTC. It yields the protein CASSATSGGYRGETQYF.

The chain carries TRBV6-2 or TRBV6-3 and TRBJ2-7, with D possibly TRBD1 on 5 matching bases. The CDR3 consists of 14 residues. The V end was cut by 4 bases, the J end by 3 bases, with 13 bases between. Germline loops: CDR1 MNHEY, CDR2 SVGEGT. The CDR3 loop reads CASSLVRAVYEQYF. CDR3 bases: TGTGCCAGCAGTTTGGTCAGGGCGGTCTACGAGCAGTACTTC.

The chain couples TRBV7-2 to TRBJ2-1, with D unresolved. This CDR3 comprises 14 residues. With 0 bases removed from V and 4 bases from J, the gap between germline ends came to 7 bases. CDR1 is SGHTA, CDR2 FQGNSA, per germline. CDR3 nucleotides: TGTGCCAGCAGCTTAGCGGCGGCATACAATGAGCAGTTCTTC. This encodes CASSLAAAYNEQFF.

The chain combines TRBV12-3 or TRBV12-4 with TRBJ2-7, with TRBD1 identical over 8 bases. This CDR3 spans 12 amino acids. The J segment lost 7 bases and the V segment lost 8 bases, leaving 7 bases of the junction unmatched. The CDR3 spells CASRDRGWEQYF. DNA for the CDR3: TGTGCCAGCCGAGACAGGGGCTGGGAGCAGTACTTC.

The chain couples TRBV6-2 or TRBV6-3 to TRBJ2-7; D may be TRBD1 (7 bases). This CDR3 comprises 14 residues. V lost 6 bases and J lost 2, with 14 bases in between. CDR1 and CDR2 from the germline V gene are MNHEY and SVGEGT. The CDR3 spells CASSPQGGAYEQYF. In DNA, the CDR3 is TGTGCCAGCAGCCCCCAGGGGGGCGCCTACGAGCAGTACTTC.

The J gene is TRBJ2-3, the V gene TRBV23-1; 12 positions match TRBD2. TRBV23-1 is identified as an open reading frame with a role that is uncertain. The CDR3 runs 20 residues. Trimming at V came to 2 bases and at J to 0 bases, leaving 12 bases not matched to a gene. The CDR3 spells CASSQRVDGLAGISTDTQYF. As DNA, the CDR3 is TGCGCCAGCAGTCAAAGGGTGGACGGACTAGCGGGGATTAGCACAGATACGCAGTATTTT.

The gene calls are TRBV2 and TRBJ1-1, with a weak D call TRBD1 (5 bases). Germline V gives CDR1 SNHLY, CDR2 FYNNEI. The CDR3 is 15 amino acids. Trimming pared 2 bases from V and 0 bases from J, leaving 10 bases between. The CDR3: CASSEYGALNTEAFF. The CDR3 DNA is TGTGCCAGCAGTGAATATGGGGCCTTGAACACTGAAGCTTTCTTT. Drawing the rest from reference TRBV2 and TRBJ1-1, the complete variable domain is EPEVTQTPSHQVTQMGQEVILRCVPISNHLYFYWYRQILGQKVEFLVSFYNNEISEKSEIFDDQFSVERPDGSNFTLKIRSTKLEDSAMYFCASSEYGALNTEAFFGQGTRLTVV.

The CDR3: CASSRTSGSVTDTQYF. The CDR3 DNA reads as TGTGCCAGCAGTCGGACTAGCGGGAGTGTGACAGATACGCAGTATTTT. The chain links TRBV25-1 to TRBJ2-3, with 13 bases identical to TRBD2. The CDR3 is 16 residues long. After removal of 5 bases from V and 3 bases from J, the junction contained 5 bases not matched to a gene. Germline V gives CDR1 MGHDK, CDR2 SYGVNS. Using reference TRBV25-1 and TRBJ2-3 for the parts outside the CDR3, the full variable domain is EADIYQTPRYLVIGTGKKITLECSQTMGHDKMYWYQQDPGMELHLIHYSYGVNSTEKGDLSSESTVSRIRTEHFPLTLESARPSHTSQYLCASSRTSGSVTDTQYFGPGTRLTVL.

The chain combines TRBV6-5 with TRBJ1-2; D may be TRBD1 (6 bases). The CDR3 sequence is 12 residues long. V lost 6 bases and J lost 6, with 11 bases in between. Germline-derived CDR1 and CDR2 are MNHEY and SVGAGI. As DNA, the CDR3 is TGTGCCAGCAGCATGGCAGGGGATGGCTACACCTTC. Its translation is CASSMAGDGYTF.

CDR3 DNA: TGTGCCAGTAGCCCTAACAGGGGCAGCGCTTTGAACACTGAAGCTTTCTTT. Protein sequence: CASSPNRGSALNTEAFF. This chain links TRBV19 with TRBJ1-1; 7 nucleotides line up with TRBD1. J gave up 0 bases and V 6 bases, and 13 bases lay outside the gene matches. This CDR3 contains 17 residues. Germline-derived CDR1 and CDR2 are LNHDA and SQIVND (reference sequence).

The V call is TRBV2, the J call TRBJ1-5; 7 nucleotides match TRBD1. CDR1 and CDR2 from the germline V gene are SNHLY and FYNNEI. The ends lost 4 bases at V and 5 bases at J; junction bases unmatched: 11. This CDR3 comprises 16 residues. The DNA for the CDR3 is TGTGCCAGCAGTGCCCAACCGACAGGGTCGGATCAGCCCCAGCATTTT. As protein: CASSAQPTGSDQPQHF.

The sample holds one count of this clone. V usage is TRBV2 and J usage is TRBJ2-5, with 10 bases aligning to TRBD1. This CDR3 spans 14 amino acids. The trim removed 10 bases at V and 5 bases at J, leaving 10 bases unmatched. Per germline, CDR1 SNHLY and CDR2 FYNNEI. CDR3 amino acids: CATRQGARWETQYF. The CDR3 DNA reads as TGTGCCACCCGACAGGGGGCGAGATGGGAGACCCAGTACTTC.

This clone showed up just a few times. V is TRBV29-1 and J is TRBJ2-7, with a tentative D call TRBD2 (5 bases). Germline CDR1 is SQVTM and CDR2 is ANQGSEA. CDR3 length: 15 residues. The V end lost 3 bases, the J end lost 2 bases, and 17 bases lay between the germline ends. CDR3 sequence: CSVEKPSGDTYEQYF. DNA for the CDR3: TGCAGCGTTGAGAAGCCGAGCGGAGACACCTACGAGCAGTACTTC.

The chain carries TRBV4-2 and TRBJ2-7; TRBD2 aligns across 10 bases. V was pared by 2 bases and J by 3 bases, with 4 bases of the junction left unmatched. Germline V gene lookup returns CDR1 LGHNA and CDR2 YNFKEQ. The CDR3 covers 15 residues. The CDR3 here is CASSQSGLAVYEQYF. For the CDR3, the DNA is TGTGCCAGCAGCCAAAGTGGACTAGCGGTCTACGAGCAGTACTTC.

The gene calls are TRBV5-1 and TRBJ2-3, with TRBD2 identical over 8 bases. V was clipped by 4 bases and J by 4 bases; unmatched bases: 11. Germline V gene lookup returns CDR1 SGHRS and CDR2 YFSETQ. CDR3 length: 16 amino acids. CDR3 DNA: TGCGCCAGCAGCCTTTCCGGACTAGCCCCACCAGATACGCAGTATTTT. Translating gives CASSLSGLAPPDTQYF.

The chain couples TRBV6-2 or TRBV6-3 to TRBJ2-2; TRBD1 agrees at 10 bases. Trimming took 6 bases from V and 6 from J; bases not matched to a gene: 16. CDR3 length: 18 residues. Germline CDR1 and CDR2: MNHEY and SVGEGT. The chain's CDR3 is CASSRRMTGGHFAGELFF. The DNA of the CDR3 is TGTGCCAGCAGCCGACGGATGACAGGGGGCCACTTCGCCGGGGAGCTGTTTTTT.

The CDR3 is CASTPRVPNTEAFF. The CDR3 DNA follows: TGTGCCAGCACCCCACGGGTCCCTAACACTGAAGCTTTCTTT. The J gene is TRBJ1-1, the V gene TRBV7-9; D is undetermined. This CDR3 region has 14 residues. V lost 7 bases and J lost 2, with 14 bases in between. Germline V gives CDR1 SEHNR, CDR2 FQNEAQ (reference sequence).

The chain uses TRBV11-2 and TRBJ1-2; D call uncertain. Germline assignment: CDR1 SGHAT and CDR2 FQNNGV. The CDR3 spans 13 residues. Trimming removed 3 bases from V and 8 bases from J, with 13 bases in between. The CDR3 bases are TGTGCCAGCAGCTTCCCTAAAGCGAGGGGCTACACCTTC. It yields the protein CASSFPKARGYTF. The whole variable domain, remainder taken from reference TRBV11-2 and TRBJ1-2, is EAGVAQSPRYKIIEKRQSVAFWCNPISGHATLYWYQQILGQGPKLLIQFQNNGVVDDSQLPKDRFSAERLKGVDSTLKIQPAKLEDSAVYLCASSFPKARGYTFGSGTRLTVV.

The genes are TRBV5-1 and TRBJ2-1; 11 positions agree with TRBD1. Unmatched junction bases numbered 9, after V lost 4 bases and J lost 6 bases. This CDR3 comprises 16 residues. Germline CDR1 reads SGHRS; CDR2 reads YFSETQ. CDR3 bases: TGCGCCAGCAGCCCCGGGACAGGGGGGGGGCTCAATGAGCAGTTCTTC. As protein: CASSPGTGGGLNEQFF.

The chain couples TRBV5-1 to TRBJ1-2; possibly TRBD1 for D (5 bases). V lost 7 bases and J 0 bases, leaving 13 bases between the germline ends. Germline V gene sequence: CDR1 SGHRS, CDR2 YFSETQ. The length of the CDR3 is 14 residues. CDR3 region: CASGGEGANYGYTF. CDR3 DNA: TGCGCCAGCGGAGGGGAGGGAGCTAACTATGGCTACACCTTC.

This clone turned up a few times. The chain couples TRBV5-4 to TRBJ1-6; D uncertain. Trimming pared 0 bases from V and 10 bases from J, leaving 14 bases between. This CDR3 is 15 amino acids long. Germline lookup yields CDR1 SGHNT and CDR2 YYREEE (reference sequence). In DNA, the CDR3 is TGTGCCAGCAGCTTGGGGGCGGGAGTGACGTCACCCCTCCACTTT. It is translated as CASSLGAGVTSPLHF.

This clone has a handful of counts. The J gene is TRBJ2-3, the V gene TRBV7-6, with 8 bases matching TRBD2. The CDR3 is 16 amino acids. J lost 4 bases, V lost 1 base, and 7 bases had no gene match. Per the germline V gene, CDR1 is SGHVS and CDR2 is FNYEAQ. The CDR3 loop reads CASSLEGGGRADTQYF. The CDR3 coding sequence is TGTGCCAGCAGCTTAGAAGGCGGGGGGCGTGCAGATACGCAGTATTTT.